This is a list of T cell receptor beta chains from one sample in a study of PD-L1 blockade in urothelial cancer. Generated by immunoSEQ multiplex PCR, the TCRdb table keeps only in-frame clones and is missing some. In the table there are around 38,000 clones, approximately 86% of which are singletons. The source material was PBMCs, sampled around atezolizumab (anti-PD-L1) treatment. Every receptor here comes from a man in his 60s with urothelial cancer. CDR3s include the opening cysteine and the closing phenylalanine or tryptophan. A D gene is named only where the DNA matches it firmly. Not every row has a clone size; where given, it reads once, few, many or a size class.

J gene: TRBJ2-2
clone size: .
D gene: TRBD1
V gene: TRBV5-1
CDR3 protein: CASSPPGTGNTGELFF
CDR3 DNA: TGCGCCAGCAGCCCCCCCGGGACAGGGAACACCGGGGAGCTGTTTTTT

J gene: TRBJ2-1
clone size: .
D gene: .
V gene: TRBV4-1
CDR3 protein: CASSQGPGGALDEQFF
CDR3 DNA: TGCGCCAGCAGCCAAGGTCCCGGGGGTGCTTTGGATGAGCAGTTCTTC

J gene: TRBJ2-5
clone size: once
D gene: TRBD2
V gene: TRBV13
CDR3 protein: CASSHPKGLAGGEETQYF
CDR3 DNA: TGTGCCAGCAGCCACCCAAAAGGACTAGCGGGGGGGGAAGAGACCCAGTACTTC

J gene: TRBJ2-7
clone size: .
D gene: TRBD2
V gene: TRBV6-5
CDR3 protein: CASSYPGLASHEQYF
CDR3 DNA: TGTGCCAGCAGTTACCCAGGACTAGCGTCCCACGAGCAGTACTTC

J gene: TRBJ2-7
clone size: .
D gene: .
V gene: TRBV11-2
CDR3 protein: CASSLDILRGETGEQYF
CDR3 DNA: TGTGCCAGCAGCTTAGATATCTTGCGGGGCGAAACCGGAGAGCAGTACTTC

J gene: TRBJ1-5
clone size: .
D gene: .
V gene: TRBV7-9
CDR3 protein: CASSQHSGQGQPQHF
CDR3 DNA: TGTGCCAGCAGCCAACACTCGGGACAAGGTCAGCCCCAGCATTTT

J gene: TRBJ1-2
clone size: .
D gene: .
V gene: TRBV19
CDR3 protein: CASSLGRGWGYTF
CDR3 DNA: TGTGCCAGTAGTCTCGGTCGGGGGTGGGGCTACACCTTC

J gene: TRBJ2-7
clone size: .
D gene: TRBD1
V gene: TRBV5-6
CDR3 protein: CASSPDRNQYEQYF
CDR3 DNA: TGTGCCAGCAGCCCGGACAGGAATCAGTACGAGCAGTACTTC

J gene: TRBJ1-4
clone size: .
D gene: TRBD1
V gene: TRBV11-2
CDR3 protein: CASSLGGGSFEKLFF
CDR3 DNA: TGTGCCAGCAGCTTAGGAGGGGGCAGTTTTGAAAAACTGTTTTTT

J gene: TRBJ2-1
clone size: .
D gene: TRBD2
V gene: TRBV5-1
CDR3 protein: CASSFGLAGQNEQFF
CDR3 DNA: TGCGCCAGCAGCTTTGGACTAGCGGGCCAGAATGAGCAGTTCTTC

J gene: TRBJ1-1
clone size: .
D gene: TRBD1
V gene: TRBV5-6
CDR3 protein: CASSLVLRGGGMNTEAFF
CDR3 DNA: TGTGCCAGCAGCTTGGTGTTGAGAGGGGGCGGCATGAACACTGAAGCTTTCTTT

J gene: TRBJ1-2
clone size: .
D gene: TRBD1
V gene: TRBV5-1
CDR3 protein: CASSSGQGFFGYTF
CDR3 DNA: TGCGCCAGCAGCTCCGGACAGGGGTTTTTTGGCTACACCTTC

J gene: TRBJ1-1
clone size: once
D gene: TRBD1
V gene: TRBV10-3
CDR3 protein: CAISESQTGALNTEAFF
CDR3 DNA: TGTGCCATCAGTGAGTCCCAGACAGGGGCTCTGAACACTGAAGCTTTCTTT

J gene: TRBJ2-2
clone size: .
D gene: .
V gene: TRBV5-8
CDR3 protein: CASSSAGGAPGRELFF
CDR3 DNA: TGTGCCAGCAGCTCGGCCGGGGGTGCCCCGGGAAGGGAGCTGTTTTTT

J gene: TRBJ1-2
clone size: .
D gene: .
V gene: TRBV18
CDR3 protein: CASSPIGDGGYGYTF
CDR3 DNA: TGTGCCAGCTCACCGATCGGGGATGGTGGCTATGGCTACACCTTC

J gene: TRBJ2-7
clone size: .
D gene: TRBD2
V gene: TRBV28
CDR3 protein: CASWGGMTYEQYF
CDR3 DNA: TGTGCCAGTTGGGGAGGGATGACATACGAGCAGTACTTC

J gene: TRBJ1-1
clone size: .
D gene: .
V gene: TRBV18
CDR3 protein: CASSRDTQNTEAFF
CDR3 DNA: TGTGCCAGCTCACGGGACACCCAAAACACTGAAGCTTTCTTT

J gene: TRBJ2-3
clone size: .
D gene: TRBD2
V gene: TRBV5-6
CDR3 protein: CASSSRTSGRALTDTQYF
CDR3 DNA: TGTGCCAGCAGCTCCCGGACTAGCGGGAGGGCCCTGACAGATACGCAGTATTTT

J gene: TRBJ1-3
clone size: .
D gene: TRBD1
V gene: TRBV5-1
CDR3 protein: CASSPRDSLSGNTIYF
CDR3 DNA: TGCGCCAGCAGCCCGCGGGACAGCCTCTCTGGAAACACCATATATTTT

J gene: TRBJ2-2
clone size: .
D gene: .
V gene: TRBV7-8
CDR3 protein: CASSLVGGNTGELFF
CDR3 DNA: TGTGCCAGCAGCTTGGTCGGGGGGAACACCGGGGAGCTGTTTTTT

J gene: TRBJ1-1
clone size: few
D gene: TRBD1
V gene: TRBV2
CDR3 protein: CASSGDRGGTEAFF
CDR3 DNA: TGTGCCAGCAGTGGGGACAGGGGGGGCACTGAAGCTTTCTTT

J gene: TRBJ2-7
clone size: .
D gene: TRBD2
V gene: TRBV6-1
CDR3 protein: CASSVAGDINYEQYF
CDR3 DNA: TGTGCCAGCAGTGTAGCGGGGGACATAAACTACGAGCAGTACTTC

J gene: TRBJ2-2
clone size: .
D gene: TRBD1
V gene: TRBV11-2
CDR3 protein: CASSLVLTFGTDNTGELFF
CDR3 DNA: TGTGCCAGCAGCTTAGTACTGACCTTTGGGACAGATAACACCGGGGAGCTGTTTTTT

J gene: TRBJ2-1
clone size: .
D gene: .
V gene: TRBV23-1
CDR3 protein: CASSRWGGLEQFF
CDR3 DNA: TGCGCCAGCAGTCGATGGGGGGGCCTTGAGCAGTTCTTC

J gene: TRBJ1-2
clone size: .
D gene: TRBD1
V gene: TRBV5-1
CDR3 protein: CASSFDGTEAYGYTF
CDR3 DNA: TGCGCCAGCAGCTTCGACGGGACAGAGGCGTATGGCTACACCTTC

J gene: TRBJ1-4
clone size: .
D gene: TRBD1
V gene: TRBV2
CDR3 protein: CASRTGWANEKLFF
CDR3 DNA: TGTGCCAGCAGGACAGGGTGGGCTAATGAAAAACTGTTTTTT

J gene: TRBJ1-1
clone size: .
D gene: TRBD1
V gene: TRBV5-4
CDR3 protein: CASSHKDRQNTEAFF
CDR3 DNA: TGTGCCAGCAGTCATAAGGACAGGCAGAACACTGAAGCTTTCTTT

J gene: TRBJ1-1
clone size: .
D gene: .
V gene: TRBV5-6
CDR3 protein: CASSPRTWEGTEAFF
CDR3 DNA: TGTGCCAGCAGCCCCAGGACGTGGGAGGGGACTGAAGCTTTCTTT

J gene: TRBJ1-1
clone size: .
D gene: TRBD1
V gene: TRBV5-1
CDR3 protein: CASSFQPGGGTEAFF
CDR3 DNA: TGCGCCAGCAGCTTCCAGCCAGGGGGTGGAACTGAAGCTTTCTTT

J gene: TRBJ2-1
clone size: .
D gene: .
V gene: TRBV18
CDR3 protein: CASSREQGNEQFF
CDR3 DNA: TGTGCCAGCTCACGGGAACAGGGAAATGAGCAGTTCTTC

J gene: TRBJ1-5
clone size: .
D gene: .
V gene: TRBV19
CDR3 protein: CASSLDSYQPQHF
CDR3 DNA: TGTGCCAGTAGTTTGGACAGCTATCAGCCCCAGCATTTT

J gene: TRBJ1-1
clone size: .
D gene: TRBD1
V gene: TRBV6-5
CDR3 protein: CASSYRTRGPNTEAFF
CDR3 DNA: TGTGCCAGCAGTTACCGTACCAGGGGGCCGAACACTGAAGCTTTCTTT

J gene: TRBJ2-1
clone size: .
D gene: TRBD2
V gene: TRBV18
CDR3 protein: CASSPKLAGAPGSYNEQFF
CDR3 DNA: TGTGCCAGCTCGCCGAAACTAGCGGGGGCCCCAGGCTCCTACAATGAGCAGTTCTTC

J gene: TRBJ1-1
clone size: .
D gene: .
V gene: TRBV5-1
CDR3 protein: CASSLDGVNTEAFF
CDR3 DNA: TGCGCCAGCAGCTTGGACGGGGTTAACACTGAAGCTTTCTTT

J gene: TRBJ2-1
clone size: .
D gene: .
V gene: TRBV10-3
CDR3 protein: CAISEREIYNEQFF
CDR3 DNA: TGTGCCATCAGTGAAAGGGAGATATACAATGAGCAGTTCTTC

J gene: TRBJ1-2
clone size: .
D gene: .
V gene: TRBV5-4
CDR3 protein: CASSYFGQNYGYTF
CDR3 DNA: TGTGCCAGCAGCTACTTTGGGCAGAACTATGGCTACACCTTC

J gene: TRBJ2-3
clone size: .
D gene: .
V gene: TRBV10-3
CDR3 protein: CAISEPPAGDTQYF
CDR3 DNA: TGTGCCATCAGTGAGCCCCCCGCCGGGGATACGCAGTATTTT

J gene: TRBJ1-2
clone size: .
D gene: TRBD1
V gene: TRBV7-9
CDR3 protein: CASSPEGQVSSYGYTF
CDR3 DNA: TGTGCCAGCAGCCCCGAAGGACAGGTGAGCTCCTATGGCTACACCTTC

J gene: TRBJ1-1
clone size: .
D gene: TRBD1
V gene: TRBV7-3
CDR3 protein: CASSPFKDRLNTEAFF
CDR3 DNA: TGTGCCAGCAGCCCGTTTAAGGACAGGTTGAACACTGAAGCTTTCTTT

J gene: TRBJ1-1
clone size: .
D gene: TRBD1
V gene: TRBV28
CDR3 protein: CAILDRATEAFF
CDR3 DNA: TGTGCCATACTGGACAGGGCTACTGAAGCTTTCTTT

J gene: TRBJ1-2
clone size: .
D gene: .
V gene: TRBV29-1
CDR3 protein: CSVEDLNQAIRTYGYTF
CDR3 DNA: TGCAGCGTTGAAGATCTTAATCAGGCGATCAGAACCTATGGCTACACCTTC

J gene: TRBJ2-5
clone size: .
D gene: TRBD1
V gene: TRBV9
CDR3 protein: CASSATGTAQETQYF
CDR3 DNA: TGTGCCAGCAGCGCAACCGGGACAGCACAAGAGACCCAGTACTTC

J gene: TRBJ2-3
clone size: once
D gene: .
V gene: TRBV29-1
CDR3 protein: CSVGGRSDTQYF
CDR3 DNA: TGCAGCGTGGGGGGGCGGTCAGATACGCAGTATTTT

J gene: TRBJ1-6
clone size: few
D gene: .
V gene: TRBV27
CDR3 protein: CAISDRGNSPLHF
CDR3 DNA: TGTGCCATCTCGGACAGAGGTAATTCACCCCTCCACTTT

J gene: TRBJ1-1
clone size: once
D gene: .
V gene: TRBV10-3
CDR3 protein: CAISTETENTEAFF
CDR3 DNA: TGTGCCATCAGTACCGAGACAGAGAACACTGAAGCTTTCTTT

J gene: TRBJ1-2
clone size: .
D gene: .
V gene: TRBV6-5
CDR3 protein: CASSLTAGYGYTF
CDR3 DNA: TGTGCCAGCAGCCTGACTGCTGGCTATGGCTACACCTTC

J gene: TRBJ1-3
clone size: .
D gene: TRBD1
V gene: TRBV5-6
CDR3 protein: CASGETGFAGNTIYF
CDR3 DNA: TGTGCCAGCGGGGAGACAGGGTTTGCTGGAAACACCATATATTTT

J gene: TRBJ1-1
clone size: .
D gene: .
V gene: TRBV6-5
CDR3 protein: CASSRGNTEAFF
CDR3 DNA: TGTGCCAGCAGCAGGGGTAACACTGAAGCTTTCTTT